Below are 14 T cell receptor beta chains sequenced from a single sample in a study of OX40 agonist ivuxolimab in advanced cancers. Assay: immunoSEQ multiplex PCR; the TCRdb copy retains only in-frame clones and omits some. This table holds roughly 28,000 clones, 86% found once. Here the sequenced sample was CD4+ or CD8+ T cells sorted from blood, taken in a trial of the OX40 agonist ivuxolimab. Receptors originate from an adult with an advanced solid tumor such as melanoma, head and neck, liver or kidney cancer.

The V gene is TRBV30, the J gene TRBJ2-2, with D perhaps matching TRBD2 (6 bases). The CDR3 sequence is 15 residues long. Trimming left V 3 bases short and J 5 bases short, with 16 bases between. Germline V gene lookup returns CDR1 GTSNPN and CDR2 SVGIG (reference sequence). CDR3 loop: CAWRSWWGDTGELFF. CDR3 in DNA: TGTGCCTGGAGGTCGTGGTGGGGGGATACCGGGGAGCTGTTTTTT. Full variable domain (outside the CDR3, taken from reference TRBV30 and TRBJ2-2): SQTIHQWPATLVQPVGSPLSLECTVEGTSNPNLYWYRQAAGRGLQLLFYSVGIGQISSEVPQNLSASRPQDRQFILSSKKLLLSDSGFYLCAWRSWWGDTGELFFGEGSRLTVL.

V gene TRBV2 combines with J gene TRBJ2-7; D is undetermined. The CDR3 sequence is 12 residues long. V shed 6 bases and J shed 2 bases, with 8 bases lying between them. The germline gives CDR1 SNHLY, CDR2 FYNNEI. CDR3 bases: TGTGCCAGCAGCCAGAGCACCTACGAGCAGTACTTC. It specifies CASSQSTYEQYF.

The rearrangement links TRBV7-9 to TRBJ2-1, with 8 bases lining up with TRBD1. Germline CDR1 and CDR2: SEHNR and FQNEAQ (reference sequence). The CDR3 is made up of 15 amino acids. The ends lost 5 bases at V and 4 bases at J; junction bases unmatched: 7. The CDR3 is CASSPRDRSYNEQFF. In DNA, the CDR3 is TGTGCCAGCAGCCCCCGGGACAGGAGTTACAATGAGCAGTTCTTC. Looking up the rest from reference TRBV7-9 and TRBJ2-1 gives the full variable domain: DTGVSQNPRHKITKRGQNVTFRCDPISEHNRLYWYRQTLGQGPEFLTYFQNEAQLEKSRLLSDRFSAERPKGSFSTLEIQRTEQGDSAMYLCASSPRDRSYNEQFFGPGTRLTVL.

V gene TRBV19 combines with J gene TRBJ1-1, with a possible D match to TRBD1 (5 bases). The V and J ends lost 5 bases and 1 base respectively, with 11 bases between them. CDR3 length: 14 amino acids. Germline values: CDR1 LNHDA, CDR2 SQIVND (reference sequence). CDR3 protein: CASSPTGANTEAFF. As DNA, the CDR3 is TGTGCCAGTAGTCCCACCGGGGCGAACACTGAAGCTTTCTTT.

V and J are TRBV11-1 and TRBJ2-7; 7 positions match TRBD2. With 3 bases clipped from V and 4 bases from J, the junction kept 9 bases outside the gene matches. The CDR3 covers 15 residues. Germline CDR1 and CDR2: SGHAT and FQDESV (reference sequence). In DNA, the CDR3 is TGTGCCAGCAGCTTGGACCCGGGGGAGGGGTACGAGCAGTACTTC. Protein product: CASSLDPGEGYEQYF. The full variable domain, its missing parts supplied by reference TRBV11-1 and TRBJ2-7, is EAEVAQSPRYKITEKSQAVAFWCDPISGHATLYWYRQILGQGPELLVQFQDESVVDDSQLPKDRFSAERLKGVDSTLKIQPAELGDSAMYLCASSLDPGEGYEQYFGPGTRLTVT.

The V call is TRBV7-8, the J call TRBJ1-5, with D perhaps matching TRBD1 (6 bases). Trimming took off 5 bases at V and 9 bases at J, with 23 bases between the two ends. Germline V lookup: CDR1 SGHVS, CDR2 FQNEAQ. The CDR3 is 16 residues long. CDR3 bases: TGTGCCAGCAGCCCCACGCAGGCAGGGGCCGGGAGGCCCCAGCATTTT. Translated, it gives CASSPTQAGAGRPQHF.

The rearrangement joins TRBV5-4 to TRBJ1-2; D is undetermined. The CDR3 consists of 13 residues. V lost 5 bases, J lost 6 bases, and 14 bases lay in between. Germline-derived CDR1 and CDR2 are SGHNT and YYREEE (reference sequence). The chain's CDR3 is CASRALWTDGYTF. For the CDR3, the DNA is TGTGCCAGCAGAGCCCTTTGGACGGATGGCTACACCTTC.

The rearrangement joins TRBV14 to TRBJ2-7; TRBD1 might be the D (6 bases). The CDR3 runs 13 residues. CDR1 SGHDN and CDR2 FVKESK come from the germline V gene. V lost 5 bases and J lost 7, with 15 bases in between. CDR3 loop: CASSYAGVGEQYF. The CDR3 nucleotides are TGTGCCAGCAGCTACGCAGGGGTAGGGGAGCAGTACTTC.

J is TRBJ1-5 and V is TRBV29-1, with D uncertain. CDR1 is SQVTM and CDR2 is ANQGSEA in the germline V gene. The CDR3 length is 12 residues. V shed 1 base and J shed 4 bases, with 5 bases lying between them. The CDR3 reads CSVEGENQPQHF. CDR3 DNA: TGCAGCGTTGAAGGGGAGAATCAGCCCCAGCATTTT.

The chain links TRBV6-1 to TRBJ2-4, with D perhaps given as TRBD1 or TRBD2 (5 bases each). Germline V gene lookup returns CDR1 MNHNS and CDR2 SASEGT. V lost 3 bases to trimming and J lost 2 bases, with 14 bases between them. This CDR3 region has 16 residues. The CDR3 reads CASSERWGFPKNIQYF. CDR3 DNA sequence: TGTGCCAGCAGTGAGAGGTGGGGGTTTCCCAAAAACATTCAGTACTTC.

V gene TRBV29-1 combines with J gene TRBJ1-4, with D unclear. V shed 6 bases and J shed 2 bases, with 10 bases lying between them. Germline CDR1 SQVTM, CDR2 ANQGSEA. This CDR3 has 13 residues. CDR3 sequence: CSVERGTNEKLFF. CDR3 coding DNA: TGCAGCGTCGAGAGAGGCACTAATGAAAAACTGTTTTTT.

V usage is TRBV11-2 and J usage is TRBJ2-5; 10 bases map to TRBD1. In germline, CDR1 is SGHAT, CDR2 FQNNGV. CDR3 length equals 17 residues. V trimming: 5 bases; J trimming: 5 bases; junction bases outside the gene matches: 14. The CDR3 nucleotides are TGTGCCAGCAGCGCCTACCCCGACAGGGGGCTTAGGGAGACCCAGTACTTC. This translates into CASSAYPDRGLRETQYF. Full variable domain (remainder filled in from reference TRBV11-2 and TRBJ2-5): EAGVAQSPRYKIIEKRQSVAFWCNPISGHATLYWYQQILGQGPKLLIQFQNNGVVDDSQLPKDRFSAERLKGVDSTLKIQPAKLEDSAVYLCASSAYPDRGLRETQYFGPGTRLLVL.

The genes are TRBV2 and TRBJ1-1; the D is unclear. This CDR3 is built from 12 residues. V was pared by 4 bases and J by 8 bases, with 11 bases between. Germline CDR1 SNHLY, CDR2 FYNNEI. The CDR3 DNA is TGTGCCAGCAGTGTTAGCGGGTTGGAAGCTTTCTTT. It translates to CASSVSGLEAFF.

This clone was picked up one time. The V and J genes are TRBV5-4 and TRBJ2-3, with 11 positions matching TRBD1. After removal of 2 bases from V and 4 bases from J, the junction contained 9 bases not matched to a gene. The V gene's germline CDR1 is SGHNT and CDR2 YYREEE (reference sequence). CDR3 size: 17 residues. The CDR3 nucleotides are TGTGCCAGCAGCTTAGCCCGGACAGGGGGCGCCCCAGATACGCAGTATTTT. Translating it yields CASSLARTGGAPDTQYF.